This entry is about one T cell receptor beta chain. Clones were read by immunoSEQ multiplex PCR, and TCRdb kept only the in-frame ones, dropping some. Of over 150,000 clones listed, 94% are singletons. This sample is part of a study of OX40 agonist ivuxolimab in advanced cancers. The CDR3 has 13 residues. CDR1 is SGHTS and CDR2 is YDEGEE in the germline V gene. The V end lost 4 bases, the J end lost 6 bases, and 12 bases lay between the germline ends. The receptor was derived from an adult with an advanced solid tumor such as melanoma, head and neck, liver or kidney cancer. The sample was CD4+ or CD8+ T cells sorted from blood, taken in a trial of the OX40 agonist ivuxolimab. The chain combines TRBV5-8 with TRBJ2-3; D is possibly TRBD2 (6 bases). CDR3 bases: TGTGCCAGCAGCGGAGGGTTCCGGGATACGCAGTATTTT. This sequence encodes CASSGGFRDTQYF.